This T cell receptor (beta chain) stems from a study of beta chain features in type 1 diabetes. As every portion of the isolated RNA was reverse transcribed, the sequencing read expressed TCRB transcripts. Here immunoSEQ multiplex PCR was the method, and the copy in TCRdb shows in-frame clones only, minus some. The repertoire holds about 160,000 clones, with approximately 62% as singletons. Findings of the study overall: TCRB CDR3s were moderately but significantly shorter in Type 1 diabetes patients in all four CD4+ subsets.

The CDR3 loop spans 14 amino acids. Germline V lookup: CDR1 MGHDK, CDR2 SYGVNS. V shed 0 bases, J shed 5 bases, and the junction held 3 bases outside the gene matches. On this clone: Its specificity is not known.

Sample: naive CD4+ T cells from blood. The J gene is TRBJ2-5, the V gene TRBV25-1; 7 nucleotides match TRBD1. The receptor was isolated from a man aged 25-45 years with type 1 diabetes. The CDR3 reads CASSEYRQGETQYF. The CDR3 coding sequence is TGTGCCAGCAGTGAATATCGACAGGGTGAGACCCAGTACTTC.